This passage covers 27 T cell receptor beta chains from one sample sequenced in a study of cytomegalovirus exposure and HLA in healthy donors. With 60 Vbeta and 13 Jbeta primers, the PCR was carried out. Using immunoSEQ multiplex PCR, the repertoire was profiled, and TCRdb retains in-frame clones only, with some absent. Seen here are about 200,000 clones, around 77% observed once, and the top ten hold less than 2%. Sequencing was performed on PBMCs. These receptors all stem from a man under 40 in good health and CMV-seronegative.

This clone was counted between two and nine times. The chain has TRBV25-1 and TRBJ2-1; D is ambiguous. Between the trimmed V and J ends, which lost 4 bases and 4 bases, there was a span of 11 bases. Germline values: CDR1 MGHDK, CDR2 SYGVNS. The length of the CDR3 is 14 residues. CDR3 DNA sequence: TGTGCCAGCAGTGTTGGGCAGTTATACAATGAGCAGTTCTTC. As protein: CASSVGQLYNEQFF.

The chain recombines TRBV21-1 with TRBJ2-7; the table's D gene call, TRBD2, was not cross checked with the DNA. TRBV21-1 is noted as a pseudogene. CDR3 length equals 18 residues. In nucleotides, the CDR3 is TGTGCCAGCAGTTCACGGCAGTGTGCTAGCGGGAGAAAGTACGAGCAGTACTTC. This codes for CASSSRQCASGRKYEQYF.

The J gene is TRBJ2-1, the V gene TRBV2; TRBD1 matches at 11 bases. The J segment lost 8 bases and the V segment lost 10 bases, leaving 7 bases of the junction unmatched. The germline V gene has CDR1 SNHLY and CDR2 FYNNEI. The CDR3 is made up of 13 amino acids. The CDR3 spells CATKDRGRDEQFF. The CDR3 DNA reads as TGTGCCACCAAGGACAGGGGGCGGGATGAGCAGTTCTTC.

This chain connects TRBV7-9 to TRBJ1-1; tentatively, D is TRBD1 (5 bases). V was cut by 1 base and J by 0 bases, with 18 bases left in between. Per the germline V gene, CDR1 is SEHNR and CDR2 is FQNEAQ (reference sequence). The CDR3 totals 18 residues. In nucleotides, the CDR3 is TGTGCCAGCAGCTTAGTGGATGCAGGGTTTGGGATGAACACTGAAGCTTTCTTT. Its protein is CASSLVDAGFGMNTEAFF.

This clone was detected once. The chain joins TRBV6-5 to TRBJ2-4; a weak D match, TRBD2 (5 bases). Germline-derived CDR1 and CDR2 are MNHEY and SVGAGI. Trimming shortened V by 6 bases and J by 1 base, and 13 bases separated the two germline ends. The CDR3 runs to 15 residues. In DNA, the CDR3 is TGTGCCAGCAGGGGTACGGGATTGGCCAAAAACATTCAGTACTTC. This codes for CASRGTGLAKNIQYF.

V is TRBV23-1 and J is TRBJ2-7, with TRBD1 identical over 7 bases. TRBV23-1 is known as an ORF, though its function is uncertain. J gave up 5 bases and V 0 bases, and 7 bases lay outside the gene matches. This CDR3 comprises 15 residues. CDR3 protein: CASSQSGTVNDEQYF. Here the CDR3 DNA reads TGCGCCAGCAGTCAATCCGGGACAGTGAACGACGAGCAGTACTTC.

This chain links TRBV27 with TRBJ2-5, with 7 bases aligning to TRBD2. The CDR3 runs to 14 residues. Per germline, CDR1 MNHEY and CDR2 SMNVEV (reference sequence). The trim removed 1 base at V and 2 bases at J, leaving 1 base unmatched. CDR3 in amino acids: CASSLYGGQETQYF. The CDR3 DNA reads TGTGCCAGCAGTTTATACGGGGGGCAAGAGACCCAGTACTTC.

A note on this clone: This CDR3 is also generated by other DNA sequences in the sample. J is TRBJ1-1 and V is TRBV5-1, with 7 bases identical to TRBD1. The CDR3 spans 13 residues. The V segment lost 0 bases and the J segment 4 bases; nucleotides outside the gene matches: 0. CDR1 SGHRS and CDR2 YFSETQ come from the germline V gene. The DNA of the CDR3 is TGCGCCAGCAGCTTGGACAGGGGCACTGAAGCTTTCTTT. This translates into CASSLDRGTEAFF.

The chain is built from TRBV28 and TRBJ1-1; no clear D. Trimming removed 7 bases from V and 1 base from J, with 10 bases in between. Germline CDR1 and CDR2: MDHEN and SYDVKM. The CDR3 totals 13 residues. The CDR3 loop is CASTSMKNTEAFF. The CDR3 nucleotides are TGTGCCAGCACCTCTATGAAGAACACTGAAGCTTTCTTT.

The J gene is TRBJ1-2, the V gene TRBV4-1; 9 bases are a match to TRBD1. Unmatched junction bases numbered 6, after V lost 0 bases and J lost 7 bases. This CDR3 is built from 15 residues. Looked up from germline, CDR1 is MGHRA and CDR2 is YSYEKL. The CDR3 loop is CASSQDKGTGRGYTF. CDR3 nucleotides: TGCGCCAGCAGCCAAGATAAGGGGACAGGGCGTGGCTACACCTTC.

This clone showed up just a few times. The V gene is TRBV6-5, the J gene TRBJ1-2; D is perhaps TRBD1 (6 bases). Trimming cost V 6 bases and J 6 bases, with 17 bases left between them. CDR1 MNHEY and CDR2 SVGAGI come from the germline V gene. This CDR3 region has 14 residues. This chain's CDR3 is CASSKRGNVDGYTF. The DNA for the CDR3 is TGTGCCAGCAGCAAAAGGGGGAACGTGGATGGCTACACCTTC.

This chain's CDR3 is CASSLTLSYEQYF. As DNA, the CDR3 is TGTGCCAGCAGTTTGACACTTTCCTACGAGCAGTACTTC. The chain couples TRBV28 to TRBJ2-7; unclear D gene. The CDR3 extends over 13 amino acids. V was shortened by 3 bases and J by 1 base, with 7 bases between the two germline ends. The germline CDR1 and CDR2 sequences are MDHEN and SYDVKM.

This clone was recorded a few times. This chain connects TRBV7-9 to TRBJ1-5; 7 bases fit TRBD1. The CDR3 extends over 17 amino acids. Per germline, CDR1 SEHNR and CDR2 FQNEAQ (reference sequence). Unmatched junction bases numbered 8, after V lost 1 base and J lost 2 bases. The CDR3 DNA reads TGTGCCAGCAGCTTAGGTTTCGGGGACAGTCGCAATCAGCCCCAGCATTTT. Residues: CASSLGFGDSRNQPQHF.

V gene TRBV7-6 combines with J gene TRBJ2-1; TRBD1 is a possible D gene (5 bases). Germline CDR1 reads SGHVS; CDR2 reads FNYEAQ. The V end lost 5 bases, the J end lost 8 bases, and 10 bases lay between the germline ends. This CDR3 comprises 12 residues. CDR3 region: CASSPQTDEQFF. As DNA, the CDR3 is TGTGCCAGCAGCCCCCAGACAGATGAGCAGTTCTTC.

The chain carries TRBV18 and TRBJ1-4, with 7 bases that match TRBD1. V trimming: 5 bases; J trimming: 3 bases; junction bases outside the gene matches: 12. CDR3 length equals 17 residues. The V gene's germline CDR1 is KGHSH and CDR2 LQKENI. The CDR3 region is CASSFEQGIGSNEKLFF. The CDR3 DNA reads TGTGCCAGCTCATTTGAACAGGGGATCGGGTCTAATGAAAAACTGTTTTTT.

CDR3 protein: CASSPRGIAGETGELFF. CDR3 nucleotides: TGTGCCAGTAGCCCCAGGGGTATAGCGGGAGAGACCGGGGAGCTGTTTTTT. The chain links TRBV19 to TRBJ2-2; 9 bases line up with TRBD2. Trimming took 6 bases from V and 5 from J; bases not matched to a gene: 13. Looked up from germline, CDR1 is LNHDA and CDR2 is SQIVND (reference sequence). The CDR3 runs to 17 residues. Supplemented by reference TRBV19 and TRBJ2-2, the full variable domain reads DGGITQSPKYLFRKEGQNVTLSCEQNLNHDAMYWYRQDPGQGLRLIYYSQIVNDFQKGDIAEGYSVSREKKESFPLTVTSAQKNPTAFYLCASSPRGIAGETGELFFGEGSRLTVL.

The V gene is TRBV5-6, the J gene TRBJ1-4, with 12 bases aligning to TRBD1. CDR1 and CDR2 from the germline V gene are SGHDT and YYEEEE. This CDR3 contains 15 residues. V lost 4 bases and J lost 8; bases outside the gene matches: 6. The CDR3 DNA follows: TGTGCCAGCAGCAGAGGGACAGGGGGCCTGGAAAAACTGTTTTTT. Translating it yields CASSRGTGGLEKLFF.

The J gene is TRBJ2-7, the V gene TRBV28; TRBD1 matches at 8 bases. The CDR3 is made up of 15 amino acids. Per the germline V gene, CDR1 is MDHEN and CDR2 is SYDVKM. J lost 3 bases, V lost 4 bases, and 8 bases had no gene match. CDR3 in DNA: TGTGCCAGCAGTTCCGGCCAGGGGGCCTTCTACGAGCAGTACTTC. As protein: CASSSGQGAFYEQYF.

The chain recombines TRBV5-1 with TRBJ2-7; 8 bases line up with TRBD2. The V and J ends lost 0 bases and 5 bases, in that order; junction bases with no gene match: 7. CDR1 and CDR2 from the germline V gene are SGHRS and YFSETQ. The CDR3 extends over 15 amino acids. The CDR3 is CASSLGGLGSHEQYF. CDR3 bases: TGCGCCAGCAGCTTGGGGGGACTAGGTTCCCACGAGCAGTACTTC. Full variable domain (missing parts from reference TRBV5-1 and TRBJ2-7): KAGVTQTPRYLIKTRGQQVTLSCSPISGHRSVSWYQQTPGQGLQFLFEYFSETQRNKGNFPGRFSGRQFSNSRSEMNVSTLELGDSALYLCASSLGGLGSHEQYFGPGTRLTVT.

The chain links TRBV2 to TRBJ1-2, with 12 bases lining up with TRBD1. CDR1 and CDR2 from the germline V gene are SNHLY and FYNNEI. Trimming at V came to 10 bases and at J to 8 bases, leaving 8 bases not matched to a gene. This CDR3 spans 13 amino acids. DNA of the CDR3: TGTGCCATCACCGGGGACAGGGGGCAAGGCTACACCTTC. It specifies CAITGDRGQGYTF.

This chain joins TRBV5-1 and TRBJ2-1, with 9 bases that match TRBD1. CDR3 length: 14 amino acids. Germline CDR1 SGHRS, CDR2 YFSETQ. With V trimmed by 4 bases and J by 10 bases, 9 bases remained unmatched. CDR3 in DNA: TGCGCCAGCAGCCGGACAGGGGAAGCGGGAGAGCAGTTCTTC. Protein sequence: CASSRTGEAGEQFF.

The chain carries TRBV5-6 and TRBJ1-1; a possible D gene is TRBD1 (5 bases). From germline, CDR1 is SGHDT and CDR2 YYEEEE. The CDR3 consists of 14 residues. Trimming removed 0 bases from V and 2 bases from J, with 8 bases in between. CDR3 DNA: TGTGCCAGCAGCTTGGGGACACAAAACACTGAAGCTTTCTTT. Translation gives CASSLGTQNTEAFF. The full variable domain, completed using reference TRBV5-6 and TRBJ1-1, is DAGVTQSPTHLIKTRGQQVTLRCSPKSGHDTVSWYQQALGQGPQFIFQYYEEEERQRGNFPDRFSGHQFPNYSSELNVNALLLGDSALYLCASSLGTQNTEAFFGQGTRLTVV.

V and J are TRBV9 and TRBJ1-4; no clear D gene. V lost 0 bases, J lost 5 bases, and 5 bases lay in between. This CDR3 region has 13 residues. The germline V gene encodes CDR1 SGDLS and CDR2 YYNGEE. CDR3 sequence: CASSVDLNEKLFF. In DNA form, the CDR3 reads TGTGCCAGCAGCGTAGATCTGAATGAAAAACTGTTTTTT.

This clone showed up just a few times. This chain joins TRBV5-1 and TRBJ2-7, with D possibly TRBD1 on 5 matching bases. This CDR3 spans 14 amino acids. Germline CDR1 is SGHRS and CDR2 is YFSETQ. V was clipped by 0 bases and J by 7 bases, with 14 bases between them. The CDR3 region is CASSLDSGSREQYF. The CDR3 coding sequence is TGCGCCAGCAGCTTGGATTCAGGGTCTAGGGAGCAGTACTTC.

Of note for this clone: One end of the junction does not line up with germline, which may come from a read error. The genes are TRBV7-7 and TRBJ2-1, with D tentatively TRBD1 (6 bases). The V gene's germline CDR1 is SSHAT and CDR2 FNYEAQ (reference sequence). This CDR3 contains 20 residues. The CDR3 region has the DNA TGTGCTAGCAGCTCCCCCTCTCTAAGCCACAGGGTGAGTTCCTACAATGAGCAGTTCTTC. As protein: CASSSPSLSHRVSSYNEQFF.

The rearrangement joins TRBV28 to TRBJ1-1; 7 positions agree with TRBD1. Germline CDR1 is MDHEN and CDR2 is SYDVKM. V shed 6 bases, J shed 2 bases, and the junction held 6 bases outside the gene matches. There are 14 residues in the CDR3. Here the CDR3 reads CASSKQGYNTEAFF. In nucleotides, the CDR3 is TGTGCCAGCAGCAAACAGGGGTACAACACTGAAGCTTTCTTT. The variable domain in full, completed from reference TRBV28 and TRBJ1-1, reads DVKVTQSSRYLVKRTGEKVFLECVQDMDHENMFWYRQDPGLGLRLIYFSYDVKMKEKGDIPEGYSVSREKKERFSLILESASTNQTSMYLCASSKQGYNTEAFFGQGTRLTVV.

The chain recombines TRBV7-8 with TRBJ2-7; 8 bases fit TRBD1. The CDR3 covers 16 residues. Germline lookup yields CDR1 SGHVS and CDR2 FQNEAQ. The J segment lost 6 bases and the V segment lost 5 bases, leaving 15 bases of the junction unmatched. The CDR3: CASSPQPQGAYTEQYF. DNA for the CDR3: TGTGCCAGCAGCCCCCAACCCCAGGGGGCATATACCGAGCAGTACTTC.